This T cell receptor (beta chain) was recorded in a study of cytomegalovirus exposure and HLA in healthy donors. Study-level points and caveats: TCR association rates varied by HLA locus in a later analysis, with DRB1 highest and HLA-C lowest. In a later analysis, productive TCRs from donors in an Asian-associated ancestry cluster reportedly carried fewer N-insertions than the cohort mean. Highly shared variants forming one cluster were likely a sequencing artifact.

This PCR relied on a set of 60 Vbeta primers and 13 Jbeta primers. Produced via immunoSEQ multiplex PCR; TCRdb's table is partial and in-frame only. The table has around 150,000 clones, approximately 85% seen once. This CDR3 has 17 amino acids. CDR1 is SEHNR and CDR2 is FQNEAQ in the germline V gene (reference sequence). The V gene lost 2 bases and the J gene lost 0 bases, with 14 bases spanning the gap. For this clone: Its antigen is unidentified.

Participants comprised healthy donors of bone marrow. This sequence was found in a woman aged 45-60 years in good health and CMV-seropositive. Sequencing input: PBMCs. The chain carries TRBV7-9 and TRBJ2-1; tentative D call: TRBD2 (6 bases). The CDR3 DNA reads TGTGCCAGCAGCTTAACCGCGGGAAGTTTCTCCTACAATGAGCAGTTCTTC. It translates to CASSLTAGSFSYNEQFF.